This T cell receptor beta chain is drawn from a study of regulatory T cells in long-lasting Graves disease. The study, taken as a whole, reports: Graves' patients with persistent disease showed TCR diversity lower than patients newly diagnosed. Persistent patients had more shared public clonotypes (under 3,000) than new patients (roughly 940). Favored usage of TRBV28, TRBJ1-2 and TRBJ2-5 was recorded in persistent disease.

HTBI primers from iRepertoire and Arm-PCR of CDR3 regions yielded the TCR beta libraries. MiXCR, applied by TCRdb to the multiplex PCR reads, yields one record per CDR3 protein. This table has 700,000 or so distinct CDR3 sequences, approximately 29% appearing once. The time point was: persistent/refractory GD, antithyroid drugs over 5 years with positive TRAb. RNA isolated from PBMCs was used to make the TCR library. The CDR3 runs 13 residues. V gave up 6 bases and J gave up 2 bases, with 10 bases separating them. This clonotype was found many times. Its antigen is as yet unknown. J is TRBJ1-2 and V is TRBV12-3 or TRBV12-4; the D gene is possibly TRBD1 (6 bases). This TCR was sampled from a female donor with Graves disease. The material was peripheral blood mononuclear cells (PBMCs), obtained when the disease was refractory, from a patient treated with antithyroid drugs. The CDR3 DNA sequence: TGTGCCAGCAGCGCAGGGACAAACTATGGCTACACCTTC. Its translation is CASSAGTNYGYTF.